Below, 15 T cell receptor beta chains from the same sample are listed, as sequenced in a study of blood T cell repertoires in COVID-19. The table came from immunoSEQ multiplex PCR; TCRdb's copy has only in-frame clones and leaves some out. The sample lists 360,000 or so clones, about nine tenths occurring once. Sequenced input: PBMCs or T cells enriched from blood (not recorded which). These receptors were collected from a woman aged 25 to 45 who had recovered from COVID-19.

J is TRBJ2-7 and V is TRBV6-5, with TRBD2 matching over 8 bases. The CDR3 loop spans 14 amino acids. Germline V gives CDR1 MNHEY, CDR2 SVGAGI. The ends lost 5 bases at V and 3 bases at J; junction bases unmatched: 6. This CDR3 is CASSISGNHYEQYF. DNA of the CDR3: TGTGCCAGCAGTATTAGCGGGAACCACTACGAGCAGTACTTC.

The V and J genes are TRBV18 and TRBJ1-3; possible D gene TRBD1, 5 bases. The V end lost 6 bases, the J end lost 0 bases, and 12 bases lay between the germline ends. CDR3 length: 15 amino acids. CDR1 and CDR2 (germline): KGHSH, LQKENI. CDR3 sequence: CASSPSTDSGNTIYF. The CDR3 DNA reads TGTGCCAGCTCTCCTTCGACAGACTCTGGAAACACCATATATTTT.

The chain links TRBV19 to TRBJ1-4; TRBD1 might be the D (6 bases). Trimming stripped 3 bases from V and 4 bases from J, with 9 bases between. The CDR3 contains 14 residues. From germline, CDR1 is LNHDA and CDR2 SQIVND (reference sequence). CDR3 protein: CASSIGTFNEKLFF. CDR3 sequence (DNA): TGTGCCAGTAGTATCGGGACATTTAATGAAAAACTGTTTTTT.

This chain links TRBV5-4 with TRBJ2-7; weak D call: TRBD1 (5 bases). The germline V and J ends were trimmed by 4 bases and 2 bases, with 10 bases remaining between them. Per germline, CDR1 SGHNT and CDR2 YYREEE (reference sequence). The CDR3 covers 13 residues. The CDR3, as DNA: TGTGCCAGCAGCCGAGACAGAGCCTACGAGCAGTACTTC. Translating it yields CASSRDRAYEQYF.

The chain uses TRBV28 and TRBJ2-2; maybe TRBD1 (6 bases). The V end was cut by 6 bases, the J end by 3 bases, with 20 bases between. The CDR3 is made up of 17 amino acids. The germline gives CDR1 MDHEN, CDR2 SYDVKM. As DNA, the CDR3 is TGTGCCAGCAGCCCATCGTGGGGGCAGGGAGACACCGGGGAGCTGTTTTTT. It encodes CASSPSWGQGDTGELFF.

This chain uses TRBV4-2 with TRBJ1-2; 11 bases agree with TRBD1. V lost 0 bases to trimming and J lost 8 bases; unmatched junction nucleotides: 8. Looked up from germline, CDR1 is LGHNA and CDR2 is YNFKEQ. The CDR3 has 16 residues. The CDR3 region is CASSQDPGTGGRGYTF. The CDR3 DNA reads TGTGCCAGCAGCCAAGATCCCGGGACAGGGGGTAGAGGCTACACCTTC.

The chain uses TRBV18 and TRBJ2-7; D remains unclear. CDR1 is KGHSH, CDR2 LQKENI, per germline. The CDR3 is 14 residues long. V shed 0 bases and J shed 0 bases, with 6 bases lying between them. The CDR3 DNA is TGTGCCAGCTCACCACCGAGTAGCTCCTACGAGCAGTACTTC. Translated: CASSPPSSSYEQYF. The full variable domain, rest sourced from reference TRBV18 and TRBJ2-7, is NAGVMQNPRHLVRRRGQEARLRCSPMKGHSHVYWYRQLPEEGLKFMVYLQKENIIDESGMPKERFSAEFPKEGPSILRIQQVVRGDSAAYFCASSPPSSSYEQYFGPGTRLTVT.

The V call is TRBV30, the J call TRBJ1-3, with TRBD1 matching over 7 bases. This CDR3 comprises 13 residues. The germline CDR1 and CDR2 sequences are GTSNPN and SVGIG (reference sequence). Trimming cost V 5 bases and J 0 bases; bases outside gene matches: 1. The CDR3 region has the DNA TGTGCCTGGGGACAGGACTCTGGAAACACCATATATTTT. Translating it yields CAWGQDSGNTIYF.

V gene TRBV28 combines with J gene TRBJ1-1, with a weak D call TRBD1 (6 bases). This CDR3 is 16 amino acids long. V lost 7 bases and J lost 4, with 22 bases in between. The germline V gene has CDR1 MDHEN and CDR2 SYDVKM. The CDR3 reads CASNLDIQGGGTEAFF. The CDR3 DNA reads TGTGCCAGCAATTTGGACATACAGGGCGGAGGCACTGAAGCTTTCTTT.

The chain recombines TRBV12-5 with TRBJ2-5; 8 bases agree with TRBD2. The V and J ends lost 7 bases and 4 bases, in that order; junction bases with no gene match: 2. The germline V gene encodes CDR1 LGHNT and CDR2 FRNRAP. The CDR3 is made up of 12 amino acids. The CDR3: CASDLAGETQYF. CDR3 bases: TGTGCTAGTGACCTAGCGGGAGAGACCCAGTACTTC.

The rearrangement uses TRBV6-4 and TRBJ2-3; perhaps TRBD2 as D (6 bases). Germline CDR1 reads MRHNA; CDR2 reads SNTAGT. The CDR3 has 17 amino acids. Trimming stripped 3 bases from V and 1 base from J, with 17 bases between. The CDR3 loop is CASSELAGGGGTDTQYF. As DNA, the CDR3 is TGTGCCAGCAGTGAATTGGCCGGAGGAGGGGGCACAGATACGCAGTATTTT.

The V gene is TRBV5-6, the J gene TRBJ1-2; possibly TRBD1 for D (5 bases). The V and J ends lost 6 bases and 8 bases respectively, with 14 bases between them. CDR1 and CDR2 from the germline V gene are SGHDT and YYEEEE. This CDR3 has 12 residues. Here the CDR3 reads CASTRGGGGYTF. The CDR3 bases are TGTGCCAGCACCCGCGGGGGAGGAGGCTACACCTTC. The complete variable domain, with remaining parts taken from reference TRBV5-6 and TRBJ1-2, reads DAGVTQSPTHLIKTRGQQVTLRCSPKSGHDTVSWYQQALGQGPQFIFQYYEEEERQRGNFPDRFSGHQFPNYSSELNVNALLLGDSALYLCASTRGGGGYTFGSGTRLTVV.

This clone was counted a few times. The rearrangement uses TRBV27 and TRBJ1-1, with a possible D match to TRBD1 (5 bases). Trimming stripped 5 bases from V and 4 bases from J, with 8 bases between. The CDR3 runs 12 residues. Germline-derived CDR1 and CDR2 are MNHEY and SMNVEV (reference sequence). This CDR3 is CASSGGGTEAFF. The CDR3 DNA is TGTGCCAGCAGTGGGGGGGGCACTGAAGCTTTCTTT.

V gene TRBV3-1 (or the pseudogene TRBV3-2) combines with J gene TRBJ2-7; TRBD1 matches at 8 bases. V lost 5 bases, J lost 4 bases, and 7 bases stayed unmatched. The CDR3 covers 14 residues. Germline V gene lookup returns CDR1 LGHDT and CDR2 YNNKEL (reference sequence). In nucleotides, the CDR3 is TGTGCCAGCAGCTGGGGACAGGAAAAATACGAGCAGTACTTC. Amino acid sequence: CASSWGQEKYEQYF.

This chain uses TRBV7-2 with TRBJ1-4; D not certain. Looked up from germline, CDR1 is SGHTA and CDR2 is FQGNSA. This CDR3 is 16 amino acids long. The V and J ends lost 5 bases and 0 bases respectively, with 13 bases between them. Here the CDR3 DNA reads TGTGCCAGCAGCCTACTAGGGCGAGCAACTAATGAAAAACTGTTTTTT. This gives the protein CASSLLGRATNEKLFF.